The subject of this entry is one T cell receptor beta chain. The antigen is undetermined. The CDR3 loop spans 14 amino acids. V was cut by 1 base and J by 4 bases, with 10 bases left in between. Germline loops: CDR1 SGHTA, CDR2 FQGNSA. 5'-RACE, quantitative and with molecular barcodes, yielded the TCR beta libraries. TCRdb ran MiXCR on the 5' RACE reads and lists one entry per CDR3 protein. The sample holds 150,000 to 200,000 distinct CDR3 sequences, approximately 16% seen once. This entry belongs to a study of CD8 T cells in ankylosing spondylitis. Study conclusions and caveats: A number of the motif variants had already been described in reactive arthritis synovial fluid and blood.

The specimen was blood, either unsorted or a sorted T cell fraction (not recorded which). The origin of this receptor is a male donor with ankylosing spondylitis or in good health (not recorded which). This rearrangement joins TRBV7-2 to TRBJ1-1; a possible D gene is TRBD1 (6 bases). CDR3 coding DNA: TGTGCCAGCAGCTTAGGGGGGGCTCGCACTGAAGCTTTCTTT. Protein sequence: CASSLGGARTEAFF. The entire variable domain, with the rest obtained from reference TRBV7-2 and TRBJ1-1, is as follows: GAGVSQSPSNKVTEKGKDVELRCDPISGHTALYWYRQSLGQGLEFLIYFQGNSAPDKSGLPSDRFSAERTGGSVSTLTIQRTQQEDSAVYLCASSLGGARTEAFFGQGTRLTVV.